The present T cell receptor beta chain was sequenced within a study of blood T cells in healthy people across ages. Primed by a sample-barcoded 5' primer and a J-beta primer mix, a second PCR proceeded for 7 to 11 cycles. TCRdb reprocessed the 5' RACE reads with MiXCR, giving one entry per CDR3 protein. The data contain under 1,000,000 distinct CDR3 sequences, about 42% of them singletons. The amount of total RNA extracted per sample was at least 5.5 micrograms. This clonotype was obtained from a man aged 80 or over in good health. Sequencing used blood.

Here the CDR3 DNA reads TGTGCCAGCAGCTCGTCCTCCTTACCCGATACGCAGTATTTT. Its translation is CASSSSSLPDTQYF. The V and J genes are TRBV11-2 and TRBJ2-3; D is undetermined. This CDR3 region has 14 residues. Trimming cost V 4 bases and J 6 bases, with 14 bases left between them. Germline loops: CDR1 SGHAT, CDR2 FQNNGV.